This is a list of T cell receptor beta chains from one sample in a study of T cell changes during pregnancy in multiple sclerosis. Method: immunoSEQ multiplex PCR; TCRdb's copy keeps in-frame clones and lacks some. The repertoire consists of tens of thousands of clones, with 70% to 90% occurring once and the leading ten covering about 11%. This sample comprised CD8+ T cells from peripheral blood mononuclear cells, obtained in the third trimester of pregnancy. These TCRs come from a female donor with multiple sclerosis, enrolled in a pregnancy study. Both conserved end residues are part of each CDR3. The D gene is left open where the match is weak. For some rows the clone size is stated as once, few or many, or as a class when expanded; others skip it.

V gene	D gene	clone size	J gene	CDR3 DNA	CDR3 protein
TRBV29-1	-	-	TRBJ1-3	TGCAGCGTCCTGGAGGGAAACACCATATATTTT	CSVLEGNTIYF
TRBV10-3	-	-	TRBJ2-7	TGTGCCATCAGTGATACGGGGACCTACGAGCAGTACTTC	CAISDTGTYEQYF
TRBV5-6	-	-	TRBJ2-7	TGTGCCAGCAGCTTAGGGGGGGCCAGCTCCTACGAGCAGTACTTC	CASSLGGASSYEQYF
TRBV7-9	-	-	TRBJ1-3	TGTGCCAGCAGCTTACTTGAAGAGGACACCATATATTTT	CASSLLEEDTIYF
TRBV6-5	-	-	TRBJ1-2	TGTGCCAGCAGTTACAGGGAGAGGCATATCTATGGCTACACCTTC	CASSYRERHIYGYTF
TRBV4-2	-	-	TRBJ1-1	TGTGCCAGCAGCCCCCGCAGGGCGCACACTGAAGCTTTCTTT	CASSPRRAHTEAFF
TRBV18	TRBD1	-	TRBJ2-1	TGTGCCAGCTCCTTACCGGGACAGGGTCTCTACAATGAGCAGTTCTTC	CASSLPGQGLYNEQFF
TRBV7-2	TRBD1	-	TRBJ1-2	TGTGCCAGCACCCCGATGGGACAGGGGGCCTATGGCTACACCTTC	CASTPMGQGAYGYTF
TRBV2	TRBD2	-	TRBJ2-1	TGTGCCAGCGGGAGCGGGAACTCCTACAATGAGCAGTTCTTC	CASGSGNSYNEQFF
TRBV7-9	-	-	TRBJ1-1	TGTGCCAGCAGCCAACAGGGACATTCTGAAGCTTTCTTT	CASSQQGHSEAFF
TRBV28	TRBD2	-	TRBJ2-2	TGTGCCAGCAGTCAAACTAGCGGGGTCGCGAACACCGGGGAGCTGTTTTTT	CASSQTSGVANTGELFF
TRBV19	-	once	TRBJ1-4	TGTGCCAAGTCCAGGGCGGAAAAACTGTTTTTT	CAKSRAEKLFF
TRBV20-1	-	-	TRBJ2-1	TGCAGTGCGAGACTAGTGGCCGAGCAGTTCTTC	CSARLVAEQFF
TRBV4-3	-	-	TRBJ1-2	TGCGCCAGCAGCCAAGGCAGGGGCCTCCATGGCTACACCTTC	CASSQGRGLHGYTF
TRBV19	TRBD1	-	TRBJ1-1	TGTGCCAGTAGTTGGGGGACAGGACTGAACACTGAAGCTTTCTTT	CASSWGTGLNTEAFF
TRBV11-2	-	-	TRBJ1-1	TGTGCCAGCAGTATCGATGTAGTCACTGAAGCTTTCTTT	CASSIDVVTEAFF
TRBV6-6	-	-	TRBJ1-6	TGTGCCAGCAGTTCGGGGTTCAGCTCCTATAATTCACCCCTCCACTTT	CASSSGFSSYNSPLHF
TRBV27	TRBD2	-	TRBJ2-3	TGTGCCAGCAGTTTCCTTTCTAGCGGGTATATTGTTACGCAGTATTTT	CASSFLSSGYIVTQYF
TRBV4-3	-	-	TRBJ2-7	TGCGCCAGCAGCCAAGATAGCAGCCTTTCCTACGAGCAGTACTTC	CASSQDSSLSYEQYF
TRBV19	-	-	TRBJ2-7	TGTGCCAGTAGTATAGTCCCCTCGGGGGTTCGGAGCGAGCAGTACTTC	CASSIVPSGVRSEQYF
TRBV7-3	TRBD1	-	TRBJ2-1	TGTGCCAGCAGCTTAGGGCAGGGGGTCTACAATGAGCAGTTCTTC	CASSLGQGVYNEQFF
TRBV9	TRBD1	-	TRBJ2-1	TGTGCCAGCAGCGGCGAAATACAGGGACAGAGTTACAATGAGCAGTTCTTC	CASSGEIQGQSYNEQFF
TRBV20-1	-	-	TRBJ1-2	TGCAGTGCTCGGACAGACATCGGCTACACCTTC	CSARTDIGYTF
TRBV5-1	-	-	TRBJ1-3	TGCGCCAGCAGCCAGAGACAAGGGGAAAGCTCTGGAAACACCATATATTTT	CASSQRQGESSGNTIYF
TRBV27	TRBD2	medium-sized	TRBJ2-7	TGTGCCAGCAGTAGTAGCGGGGGGGCAGGAGACGAGCAGTACTTC	CASSSSGGAGDEQYF
TRBV7-9	-	-	TRBJ2-7	TGTGCCAGCAGCCAAGATCAGCCTAGCGAGCCCTACGAGCAGTACTTC	CASSQDQPSEPYEQYF
TRBV6-5	-	-	TRBJ2-7	TGTGCCAGCAGCCCTTCCAGGGTGCACTCCTACGAGCAGTACTTC	CASSPSRVHSYEQYF
TRBV5-1	-	-	TRBJ1-2	TGCGCCAGCAGCTTGGGCTCCGAGGGCTACACCTTC	CASSLGSEGYTF
TRBV5-4	TRBD1	-	TRBJ1-5	TGTGCCAGCAGCTTGGAGGGACAGGGGGCCCAGAGCAATCAGCCCCAGCATTTT	CASSLEGQGAQSNQPQHF
TRBV11-2	TRBD1	-	TRBJ2-1	TGTGCCAGCAGCTATATGGCGGGACAGGGCTCCTACAATGAGCAGTTCTTC	CASSYMAGQGSYNEQFF
TRBV7-3	TRBD2	-	TRBJ2-1	TGTGCCAGCAGCTCCGGGACTAGCGGACTGCTGTTGGGCAATGAGCAGTTCTTC	CASSSGTSGLLLGNEQFF
TRBV27	TRBD2	-	TRBJ2-3	TGTGCCAGCAGTACTCCGGGACTAGCTCCCACGGATACGCAGTATTTT	CASSTPGLAPTDTQYF